The 23 T cell receptor beta chains in this list originate from one sample, sequenced in a study of blood T cell repertoires in COVID-19. Measured with immunoSEQ multiplex PCR; TCRdb has only the in-frame clones, and not every one. Among approximately 110,000 clones listed, less than 85% were seen once. Sequencing input: peripheral blood. These receptors were obtained from a man between 65 and 80 years old with active or convalescent COVID-19.

This chain's CDR3 is CASSVLLGTGGSPLHF. As DNA, the CDR3 is TGTGCCAGCAGTGTGCTCTTGGGGACAGGGGGCTCACCCCTCCACTTT. The V call is TRBV2, the J call TRBJ1-6, with TRBD1 matching over 12 bases. With 4 bases clipped from V and 10 bases from J, the junction kept 8 bases outside the gene matches. Germline CDR1 and CDR2: SNHLY and FYNNEI. The CDR3 loop spans 16 amino acids.

This chain uses TRBV6-5 with TRBJ2-3; 7 bases agree with TRBD2. Germline assignment: CDR1 MNHEY and CDR2 SVGAGI. The CDR3 covers 14 residues. J gave up 2 bases and V 10 bases, and 9 bases lay outside the gene matches. The DNA for the CDR3 is TGTGCCACCTGCGGGGGACTTTCCACAGATACGCAGTATTTT. This translates into CATCGGLSTDTQYF.

The V call is TRBV7-8, the J call TRBJ2-1, with 8 bases aligning to TRBD2. V shed 8 bases, J shed 3 bases, and the junction held 9 bases outside the gene matches. The CDR3 is made up of 15 amino acids. Germline CDR1 reads SGHVS; CDR2 reads FQNEAQ. The CDR3 is CASGLAGGLYNEQFF. In DNA, the CDR3 is TGTGCCAGCGGGCTAGCGGGCGGTCTCTACAATGAGCAGTTCTTC.

The gene calls are TRBV7-2 and TRBJ2-3, with D uncertain. This CDR3 spans 15 amino acids. Germline CDR1 SGHTA, CDR2 FQGNSA. The germline V and J ends were trimmed by 5 bases and 2 bases, with 14 bases remaining between them. The CDR3 region is CASSPLSPITDTQYF. The CDR3 nucleotides are TGTGCCAGCAGCCCCCTTAGCCCCATCACAGATACGCAGTATTTT. The whole variable domain, filled in from reference TRBV7-2 and TRBJ2-3, reads GAGVSQSPSNKVTEKGKDVELRCDPISGHTALYWYRQSLGQGLEFLIYFQGNSAPDKSGLPSDRFSAERTGGSVSTLTIQRTQQEDSAVYLCASSPLSPITDTQYFGPGTRLTVL.

The chain employs TRBV6-6 and TRBJ1-4; 7 bases map to TRBD1. The J segment lost 6 bases and the V segment lost 4 bases, leaving 8 bases of the junction unmatched. The CDR3 consists of 15 residues. Germline V CDR1 and CDR2: MNHNY, SVGAGI (reference sequence). Here the CDR3 DNA reads TGTGCCAGCAGTTTCGATCGACAGGGATATGAAAAACTGTTTTTT. Amino acid sequence: CASSFDRQGYEKLFF.

The chain has TRBV7-3 and TRBJ2-1; the D gene is possibly TRBD1 (5 bases). V was clipped by 1 base and J by 0 bases, with 13 bases between them. The CDR3 covers 17 residues. Germline CDR1 is SGHTA and CDR2 is FQGTGA. CDR3 in DNA: TGTGCCAGCAGCTTAAGCGAGGACATTAGCTCCTACAATGAGCAGTTCTTC. This sequence encodes CASSLSEDISSYNEQFF.

In its sample, this clone was seen once. The V call is TRBV28, the J call TRBJ2-5, with a possible D match to TRBD1 (6 bases). Germline V gene lookup returns CDR1 MDHEN and CDR2 SYDVKM. V was clipped by 7 bases and J by 0 bases, with 12 bases between them. The CDR3 is 14 amino acids. The CDR3 DNA follows: TGTGCCAGCACTGACAGGTTGGACCAAGAGACCCAGTACTTC. It codes for CASTDRLDQETQYF.

The rearrangement uses TRBV7-9 and TRBJ1-2; a possible D gene is TRBD1 (6 bases). CDR3 length equals 14 residues. Trimming took off 0 bases at V and 3 bases at J, with 8 bases between the two ends. Germline assignment: CDR1 SEHNR and CDR2 FQNEAQ (reference sequence). In nucleotides, the CDR3 is TGTGCCAGCAGCTTAGCAGGGGGGGACTATGGCTACACCTTC. Residues: CASSLAGGDYGYTF.

V gene TRBV7-2 combines with J gene TRBJ2-3; D gene ambiguous. This CDR3 is built from 15 residues. Trimming took 1 base from V and 6 from J, leaving 14 bases between them. From germline, CDR1 is SGHTA and CDR2 FQGNSA. The CDR3: CASSLVGRAIDTQYF. CDR3 sequence (DNA): TGTGCCAGCAGCTTAGTTGGTAGAGCAATTGATACGCAGTATTTT.

The V and J genes are TRBV18 and TRBJ1-5; D unclear. The CDR3 runs 13 residues. Germline lookup yields CDR1 KGHSH and CDR2 LQKENI. V was shortened by 5 bases and J by 0 bases, with 5 bases between the two germline ends. CDR3 residues: CASSDISNQPQHF. The DNA of the CDR3 is TGTGCCAGCTCAGACATTAGCAATCAGCCCCAGCATTTT.

This clone was counted a single time. V usage is TRBV15 and J usage is TRBJ2-6; the D gene is possibly TRBD1 (6 bases). The CDR3 sequence is 15 residues long. Germline V gives CDR1 LNHNV, CDR2 YYDKDF (reference sequence). V shed 1 base and J shed 2 bases, with 6 bases lying between them. As DNA, the CDR3 is TGTGCCACCAGCAGAGCAGGGGCTGGGGCCAACGTCCTGACTTTC. This translates into CATSRAGAGANVLTF.

V gene TRBV12-3 or TRBV12-4 combines with J gene TRBJ1-2; D is possibly TRBD1 (6 bases). The CDR3 covers 13 residues. Between the trimmed V and J ends, which lost 5 bases and 8 bases, there was a span of 15 bases. This CDR3 reads CASSPHRVGGYTF. The CDR3 DNA reads TGTGCCAGCAGTCCCCACAGGGTGGGAGGCTACACCTTC.

The rearrangement uses TRBV7-2 and TRBJ2-3; unclear D gene. Trimming left V 5 bases short and J 4 bases short, with 10 bases between. CDR3 size: 13 residues. CDR1 SGHTA and CDR2 FQGNSA come from the germline V gene. CDR3 protein: CASSTSRPDTQYF. The CDR3 region has the DNA TGTGCCAGCAGCACCAGCAGGCCAGATACGCAGTATTTT.

Only a few counts were recorded for this clone. V usage is TRBV7-3 and J usage is TRBJ2-2; D is undetermined. Germline-derived CDR1 and CDR2 are SGHTA and FQGTGA. With 2 bases removed from V and 0 bases from J, the gap between germline ends came to 7 bases. CDR3 length: 15 amino acids. CDR3 sequence (DNA): TGTGCCAGCAGCTTAGTGGCCACGAACACCGGGGAGCTGTTTTTT. This codes for CASSLVATNTGELFF.

J is TRBJ1-1 and V is TRBV18; D might be TRBD1 (6 bases). The ends were cut back, 3 bases at V and 5 bases at J, with 13 bases in the middle. The CDR3 spans 14 residues. In germline, CDR1 is KGHSH, CDR2 LQKENI. CDR3 region: CASSPGDMGTEAFF. CDR3 coding DNA: TGTGCCAGCTCACCCGGGGACATGGGGACTGAAGCTTTCTTT.

The rearrangement joins TRBV7-8 to TRBJ2-3; 8 bases agree with TRBD2. From germline, CDR1 is SGHVS and CDR2 FQNEAQ. Trimming took 5 bases from V and 4 from J; bases not matched to a gene: 11. The CDR3 is 16 amino acids. The CDR3 DNA follows: TGTGCCAGCAGCCGCAATACGGGGGGGCAGGCAGATACGCAGTATTTT. It translates to CASSRNTGGQADTQYF.

V is TRBV19 and J is TRBJ1-4; D ambiguous. V lost 3 bases, J lost 7 bases, and 21 bases lay in between. The CDR3 has 17 amino acids. Germline V gene data show CDR1 as LNHDA and CDR2 as SQIVND (reference sequence). CDR3 protein: CASSIPRVAGLREKLFF. CDR3 bases: TGTGCCAGTAGTATTCCCCGGGTGGCGGGTTTGCGTGAAAAACTGTTTTTT.

A few counts support this clone. V usage is TRBV5-1 and J usage is TRBJ1-1; 10 bases fit TRBD1. V lost 4 bases to trimming and J lost 0 bases; unmatched junction nucleotides: 6. The CDR3 is made up of 16 amino acids. The germline CDR1 and CDR2 sequences are SGHRS and YFSETQ. CDR3 sequence (DNA): TGCGCCAGCAGCCGGGACAGGGGTTTCGTGAACACTGAAGCTTTCTTT. This codes for CASSRDRGFVNTEAFF.

This rearrangement joins TRBV28 to TRBJ1-2; possibly TRBD1 for D (6 bases). Trimming stripped 0 bases from V and 7 bases from J, with 15 bases between. Germline lookup yields CDR1 MDHEN and CDR2 SYDVKM. The CDR3 loop spans 15 amino acids. CDR3: CASSLWGAVHGGYTF. The CDR3, as DNA: TGTGCCAGCAGTTTATGGGGGGCGGTTCACGGTGGCTACACCTTC.

This chain connects TRBV28 to TRBJ1-2, with D uncertain. The V end was cut by 6 bases, the J end by 5 bases, with 10 bases between. CDR3 length equals 12 residues. CDR1 is MDHEN and CDR2 is SYDVKM in the germline V gene. The CDR3 DNA reads TGTGCCAGCAGCCTGGAGGCTTATGGCTACACCTTC. This gives the protein CASSLEAYGYTF.

This chain links TRBV9 with TRBJ2-1; 8 positions match TRBD2. CDR1 and CDR2 from the germline V gene are SGDLS and YYNGEE. The CDR3 contains 16 residues. V was clipped by 0 bases and J by 0 bases; unmatched bases: 2. The CDR3 DNA sequence: TGTGCCAGCAGCGTAGGCGGGGGGCCCTCCTACAATGAGCAGTTCTTC. Translating it yields CASSVGGGPSYNEQFF.

This chain links TRBV28 with TRBJ1-3; perhaps TRBD1 as D (6 bases). The CDR3 is 14 amino acids. Germline CDR1 reads MDHEN; CDR2 reads SYDVKM. Trimming cost V 6 bases and J 3 bases, with 12 bases left between them. The chain's CDR3 is CASRITGSGNTIYF. In nucleotides, the CDR3 is TGTGCCAGCAGGATAACAGGGAGTGGAAACACCATATATTTT.

The chain is built from TRBV19 and TRBJ2-7; no clear D gene. V lost 4 bases and J 0 bases, leaving 10 bases between the germline ends. CDR3 length: 14 amino acids. Germline V gene sequence: CDR1 LNHDA, CDR2 SQIVND (reference sequence). In DNA form, the CDR3 reads TGTGCCAGTAGTACAACAGTAAGCTCCTACGAGCAGTACTTC. This translates into CASSTTVSSYEQYF.